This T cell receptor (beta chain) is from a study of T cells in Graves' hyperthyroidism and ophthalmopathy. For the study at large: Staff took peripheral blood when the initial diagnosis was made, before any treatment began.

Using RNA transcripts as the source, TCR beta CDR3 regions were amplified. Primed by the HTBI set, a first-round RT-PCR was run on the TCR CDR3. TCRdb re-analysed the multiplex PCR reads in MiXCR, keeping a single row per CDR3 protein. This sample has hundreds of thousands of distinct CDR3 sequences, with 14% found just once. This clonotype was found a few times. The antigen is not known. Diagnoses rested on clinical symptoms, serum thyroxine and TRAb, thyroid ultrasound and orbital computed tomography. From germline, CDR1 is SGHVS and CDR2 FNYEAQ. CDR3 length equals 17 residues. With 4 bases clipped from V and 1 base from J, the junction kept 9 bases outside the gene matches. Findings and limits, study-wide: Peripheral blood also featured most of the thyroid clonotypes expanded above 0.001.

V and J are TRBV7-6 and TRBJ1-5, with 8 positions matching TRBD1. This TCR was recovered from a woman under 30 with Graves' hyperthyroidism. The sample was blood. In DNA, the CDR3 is TGTGCCAGCAGCTCCCGCGAGAGGACAGGGAGCAATCAGCCCCAGCATTTT. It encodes CASSSRERTGSNQPQHF.